The 15 T cell receptor beta chains reported below all come from one sample, sequenced in a study of T cell responses to AZD1222 COVID-19 vaccine. The data were produced by immunoSEQ multiplex PCR, yet TCRdb's version contains in-frame clones alone and is incomplete. The table has 95,000 to 150,000 clones, roughly 84% seen once. The sequenced sample was peripheral blood, obtained on day 0 of AZD1222 vaccination. The receptor set was obtained from an adult in good health.

J is TRBJ1-1 and V is TRBV2; 7 nucleotides line up with TRBD1. This CDR3 has 14 amino acids. Germline CDR1 and CDR2: SNHLY and FYNNEI. Trimming cost V 5 bases and J 3 bases; bases outside gene matches: 6. The CDR3 region is CASSSQGGHTEAFF. The CDR3 DNA is TGTGCCAGCAGTTCTCAAGGGGGCCACACTGAAGCTTTCTTT.

The V gene is TRBV5-4, the J gene TRBJ1-2, with no clear D. The CDR3 runs to 14 residues. Germline-derived CDR1 and CDR2 are SGHNT and YYREEE (reference sequence). V was cut by 1 base and J by 6 bases, with 13 bases left in between. The CDR3 DNA sequence: TGTGCCAGCAGCTTGATTGGGTTTCATAATGGCTACACCTTC. The encoded protein is CASSLIGFHNGYTF.

The V gene is TRBV7-9, the J gene TRBJ2-3; tentative D call: TRBD2 (6 bases). CDR3 length: 14 amino acids. V was shortened by 5 bases and J by 6 bases, with 15 bases between the two germline ends. Looked up from germline, CDR1 is SEHNR and CDR2 is FQNEAQ (reference sequence). The CDR3: CASSPRRTTDTQYF. The CDR3 region has the DNA TGTGCCAGCAGCCCCCGACGGACTACGGATACGCAGTATTTT.

CDR3 sequence reads: CATRGGVRGYTF. The CDR3 DNA is TGTGCCACTAGAGGGGGTGTGAGAGGCTACACCTTC. This chain joins TRBV19 and TRBJ1-2; D may be TRBD1 (6 bases). Germline values: CDR1 LNHDA, CDR2 SQIVND (reference sequence). This CDR3 contains 12 residues. Trimming took off 10 bases at V and 8 bases at J, with 17 bases between the two ends.

The genes are TRBV29-1 and TRBJ1-2; 7 nucleotides line up with TRBD1. The CDR3 spans 14 residues. Trimming cost V 4 bases and J 8 bases; bases outside gene matches: 13. CDR1 is SQVTM, CDR2 ANQGSEA, per germline. Here the CDR3 DNA reads TGCAGCGTTGGAGTTGTCGTAAGGGGACAGGGCTACACCTTC. Its protein product is CSVGVVVRGQGYTF. The whole variable domain, remainder taken from reference TRBV29-1 and TRBJ1-2, is SAVISQKPSRDICQRGTSLTIQCQVDSQVTMMFWYRQQPGQSLTLIATANQGSEATYESGFVIDKFPISRPNLTFSTLTVSNMSPEDSSIYLCSVGVVVRGQGYTFGSGTRLTVV.

V usage is TRBV2 and J usage is TRBJ2-3, with D possibly being TRBD2 (5 bases). This CDR3 is 14 amino acids long. Germline CDR1 SNHLY, CDR2 FYNNEI. Trimming stripped 6 bases from V and 1 base from J, with 11 bases between. CDR3 DNA sequence: TGTGCCAGCAGCCCCCTAGCCCGCACAGATACGCAGTATTTT. Encoded protein: CASSPLARTDTQYF. The whole variable domain, remainder taken from reference TRBV2 and TRBJ2-3, is EPEVTQTPSHQVTQMGQEVILRCVPISNHLYFYWYRQILGQKVEFLVSFYNNEISEKSEIFDDQFSVERPDGSNFTLKIRSTKLEDSAMYFCASSPLARTDTQYFGPGTRLTVL.

The J gene is TRBJ2-2, the V gene TRBV5-6; D is perhaps TRBD1 (6 bases). This CDR3 comprises 16 residues. Germline CDR1 and CDR2: SGHDT and YYEEEE. Trimming stripped 1 base from V and 5 bases from J, with 15 bases between. The CDR3 sequence is CASSLYIQGGTGELFF. In DNA, the CDR3 is TGTGCCAGCAGCTTGTATATACAGGGTGGGACCGGGGAGCTGTTTTTT.

This clone was observed once. The chain links TRBV9 to TRBJ2-5; 8 bases agree with TRBD1. CDR3 length equals 16 residues. V was pared by 3 bases and J by 5 bases, with 12 bases of the junction left unmatched. The V gene's germline CDR1 is SGDLS and CDR2 YYNGEE. The CDR3 sequence is CASSADLTGGWETQYF. CDR3 sequence (DNA): TGTGCCAGCAGCGCAGACCTTACAGGGGGGTGGGAGACCCAGTACTTC.

The chain joins TRBV30 to TRBJ2-7; D not certain. Trimming took off 2 bases at V and 4 bases at J, with 6 bases between the two ends. The CDR3 is 11 amino acids. Germline-derived CDR1 and CDR2 are GTSNPN and SVGIG (reference sequence). Here the CDR3 reads CAWSQKYEQYF. In DNA form, the CDR3 reads TGTGCCTGGAGTCAGAAATACGAGCAGTACTTC.

This rearrangement joins TRBV18 to TRBJ1-2, with D possibly being TRBD1 (5 bases). This CDR3 comprises 17 residues. CDR1 and CDR2 from the germline V gene are KGHSH and LQKENI. Between the trimmed V and J ends, which lost 3 bases and 0 bases, there was a span of 17 bases. As DNA, the CDR3 is TGTGCCAGCTCACCGCAAGCTTCCGGGACGGCTAACTATGGCTACACCTTC. It yields the protein CASSPQASGTANYGYTF.

This clone was recorded a few times. The chain uses TRBV3-1 (or the pseudogene TRBV3-2) and TRBJ2-3; 10 bases fit TRBD2. Looked up from germline, CDR1 is LGHDT and CDR2 is YNNKEL (reference sequence). This CDR3 comprises 16 residues. V lost 4 bases, J lost 3 bases, and 7 bases stayed unmatched. DNA for the CDR3: TGTGCCAGCAGCCCTTTAGCGGGGGGAGGAACAGATACGCAGTATTTT. This translates into CASSPLAGGGTDTQYF.

The chain recombines TRBV18 with TRBJ1-2; TRBD1 agrees at 7 bases. CDR3 length: 14 residues. Germline V gene sequence: CDR1 KGHSH, CDR2 LQKENI. V was clipped by 3 bases and J by 4 bases; unmatched bases: 5. The CDR3 region is CASSPGTDLYGYTF. CDR3 coding DNA: TGTGCCAGCTCACCCGGGACAGACCTCTATGGCTACACCTTC. Drawing the rest from reference TRBV18 and TRBJ1-2, the complete variable domain is NAGVMQNPRHLVRRRGQEARLRCSPMKGHSHVYWYRQLPEEGLKFMVYLQKENIIDESGMPKERFSAEFPKEGPSILRIQQVVRGDSAAYFCASSPGTDLYGYTFGSGTRLTVV.

This clone was detected a few times. The chain links TRBV29-1 to TRBJ2-7, with TRBD2 as a possible D gene (6 bases). The V gene's germline CDR1 is SQVTM and CDR2 ANQGSEA. The CDR3 is 14 amino acids. V was pared by 7 bases and J by 0 bases, with 16 bases between. CDR3 residues: CSARGGVNSYEQYF. CDR3 DNA sequence: TGCAGCGCCCGAGGAGGGGTTAACTCCTACGAGCAGTACTTC.

The chain uses TRBV7-8 and TRBJ2-5; no clear D gene. Per the germline V gene, CDR1 is SGHVS and CDR2 is FQNEAQ. The V gene lost 1 base and the J gene lost 1 base, with 13 bases spanning the gap. The length of the CDR3 is 16 residues. CDR3 in DNA: TGTGCCAGCAGCTTAGTGGGTATGAGTGGCCAAGAGACCCAGTACTTC. It translates to CASSLVGMSGQETQYF.

The chain uses TRBV6-1 and TRBJ2-1; D uncertain. The CDR3 is 14 amino acids. Germline V CDR1 and CDR2: MNHNS, SASEGT. V dropped 2 bases and J dropped 9 bases, with 14 bases sitting between them. The CDR3 sequence: CASSEMGPAGEQFF. Here the CDR3 DNA reads TGTGCCAGCAGTGAAATGGGCCCAGCTGGTGAGCAGTTCTTC.